Following are 8 T cell receptor beta chains from one sample sequenced in a study of blood T cell repertoires in COVID-19. Repertoires were generated with immunoSEQ multiplex PCR, while TCRdb's copy carries only in-frame clones and drops some. Of fewer than 65,000 clones listed, 85% are singletons. The sequenced material came from peripheral blood. The receptors here all came from a man between 60 and 70 years old with acute or convalescent COVID-19.

The chain employs TRBV13 and TRBJ1-5; 7 nucleotides match TRBD1. Germline V gene sequence: CDR1 PRHDT, CDR2 FYEKMQ (reference sequence). Trimming removed 3 bases from V and 3 bases from J; junction bases left unmatched: 11. The CDR3 totals 17 residues. In DNA form, the CDR3 reads TGTGCCAGCAGCTTTAGGCAGGGGGGCGCTTTCAATCAGCCCCAGCATTTT. Encoded protein: CASSFRQGGAFNQPQHF.

This clone has only one observation. V is TRBV5-1 and J is TRBJ2-7, with 9 bases lining up with TRBD2. The CDR3 is made up of 16 amino acids. After removal of 0 bases from V and 3 bases from J, the junction contained 7 bases not matched to a gene. Germline-derived CDR1 and CDR2 are SGHRS and YFSETQ. The CDR3 DNA follows: TGCGCCAGCAGCTTGGCAAAGACTAGCGGAAGCTACGAGCAGTACTTC. Translating gives CASSLAKTSGSYEQYF. Combining the CDR3 with reference TRBV5-1 and TRBJ2-7 gives the whole variable domain KAGVTQTPRYLIKTRGQQVTLSCSPISGHRSVSWYQQTPGQGLQFLFEYFSETQRNKGNFPGRFSGRQFSNSRSEMNVSTLELGDSALYLCASSLAKTSGSYEQYFGPGTRLTVT.

The chain has TRBV12-3 or TRBV12-4 and TRBJ1-5; TRBD1 is a possible D gene (5 bases). The CDR3 spans 13 residues. The V gene lost 10 bases and the J gene lost 0 bases, with 10 bases spanning the gap. The DNA of the CDR3 is TGTGCCATCCAGGGTAATAGCAATCAGCCCCAGCATTTT. Its translation is CAIQGNSNQPQHF.

The J gene is TRBJ1-1, the V gene TRBV11-2; D call uncertain. The germline CDR1 and CDR2 sequences are SGHAT and FQNNGV. The CDR3 runs 13 residues. The V gene lost 5 bases and the J gene lost 1 base, with 8 bases spanning the gap. The CDR3 loop is CASSPLRNTEAFF. For the CDR3, the DNA is TGTGCCAGCAGCCCCCTGAGGAACACTGAAGCTTTCTTT. Full variable domain (missing parts from reference TRBV11-2 and TRBJ1-1): EAGVAQSPRYKIIEKRQSVAFWCNPISGHATLYWYQQILGQGPKLLIQFQNNGVVDDSQLPKDRFSAERLKGVDSTLKIQPAKLEDSAVYLCASSPLRNTEAFFGQGTRLTVV.

This chain joins TRBV2 and TRBJ2-5, with D perhaps matching TRBD1 (5 bases). The V end lost 3 bases, the J end lost 5 bases, and 22 bases lay between the germline ends. In germline, CDR1 is SNHLY, CDR2 FYNNEI. This CDR3 region has 17 residues. CDR3 DNA sequence: TGTGCCAGCAGTGAGGGGCCTCTGAGCGCCGGTGCGGAGACCCAGTACTTC. Its protein product is CASSEGPLSAGAETQYF. The full variable domain, rest sourced from reference TRBV2 and TRBJ2-5, is EPEVTQTPSHQVTQMGQEVILRCVPISNHLYFYWYRQILGQKVEFLVSFYNNEISEKSEIFDDQFSVERPDGSNFTLKIRSTKLEDSAMYFCASSEGPLSAGAETQYFGPGTRLLVL.

The genes are TRBV7-9 and TRBJ1-4; 8 bases agree with TRBD1. This CDR3 is 15 amino acids long. Germline CDR1 reads SEHNR; CDR2 reads FQNEAQ (reference sequence). V trimming: 2 bases; J trimming: 7 bases; junction bases outside the gene matches: 6. Here the CDR3 DNA reads TGTGCCAGCAGCTTAAAGCTGCAGGGGGCTGAAAAACTGTTTTTT. Its protein is CASSLKLQGAEKLFF.

This clone has a handful of counts. The chain joins TRBV7-8 to TRBJ1-2, with 8 bases matching TRBD1. This CDR3 region has 16 residues. V was pared by 2 bases and J by 7 bases, with 12 bases of the junction left unmatched. CDR1 SGHVS and CDR2 FQNEAQ come from the germline V gene. The CDR3 DNA follows: TGTGCCAGCAGCTTAAGGTCCGGACAGGGTACGTTTGGCTACACCTTC. It is translated as CASSLRSGQGTFGYTF.

The chain uses TRBV7-3 and TRBJ2-7, with 8 bases lining up with TRBD2. The CDR3 covers 15 residues. V lost 5 bases and J lost 2; bases outside the gene matches: 8. Germline CDR1 is SGHTA and CDR2 is FQGTGA. In DNA, the CDR3 is TGTGCCAGCAGCCCCCCGCGCGGGAGGCCCTACGAGCAGTACTTC. This codes for CASSPPRGRPYEQYF.